This T cell receptor beta chain originates from a study of T cells in Graves' hyperthyroidism and ophthalmopathy (dated by TCRdb to 2018 to 2020). General notes on the study: Peripheral blood samples were taken at initial diagnosis, before any treatment was given. Once sampling was done, hyperthyroidism patients were given methimazole at a starting dose of 30 mg daily, whereas ophthalmopathy patients were given high-dose intravenous methylprednisolone. TCR V-J signatures able to tell the groups apart were searched for in a discovery cohort of 90 to 100 patients, of whom 43 had Graves' ophthalmopathy and roughly 58 had stable Graves' hyperthyroidism. Prospective prediction of ophthalmopathy was tested in an independent validation cohort consisting of fewer than 20 hyperthyroidism patients and around 17 patients who later progressed to ophthalmopathy. The roughly 100 discovery patients were randomly divided into training and test sets at a 7:3 ratio. In several Graves' hyperthyroidism patients, the study also compared T-cell repertoires from thyroid tissue with T-cell repertoires from blood. TCR Vbeta CDR3 sequencing of 135 peripheral blood samples (approximately 44 ophthalmopathy, under 80 hyperthyroidism and around 17 progressor patients) is reported in the paper.

Worth noting for this clonotype: Its antigen remains unidentified. Per-nucleotide qualities are absent, and no much larger clonotype sits a single base away.

Amplification of TCR beta CDR3 regions was carried out from RNA transcripts. A first-round RT-PCR of the TCR CDR3 used the HTBI primer set with the Qiagen OneStep RT-PCR kit. A second multiplex PCR round built the libraries, followed by size selection and purification. Paired-end sequencing of the libraries was performed with 100 bp reads on an Illumina HiSeq2000. The paper's processing steps were these. SOAPnuke was used to process the raw data, with reads discarded if the reads contained adapters or uncalled bases, had a mean Phred below 15, or lacked an exact constant-primer or identifier match. COPE v1.2.5 was used to merge high-quality paired reads, and clonotypes were defined as unique nucleotide sequences. MiTCR v1.1 was used to align the clonotypes against IMGT TRBV, TRBD and TRBJ reference segments. Analysis was restricted to V-J combinations with a frequency above 0.0001, which covered roughly 99% of repertoires. The TCS score was defined as the ratio of F50 (clonal expansion) to E x V (chaos), calculated using BLOSUM62-based TCRdist between CDR3 peptides within each V-J. Welch's t-statistics and random forest reduced around 510 V-J features to 10 to 15, which were used in a naive Bayes classifier (R e1071). Clones were called with MiXCR by TCRdb after fastp trimmed the public reads at Q25, and only in-frame beta chains were retained. Each record represents a unique CDR3 protein, reported with the most common genes and DNA among its rows. The V and J calls were determined by TCRdb, not by the authors. The sample table lists 490,000 or so distinct CDR3 sequences, 15% to 20% of them with a count of one. The ten top clones hold less than 55% of the sample.

Moderately to severely active disease, a Clinical Activity Score of at least 3, a NOSPECS grade of at least 4, and a duration under 3 months were present in ophthalmopathy patients. The study excluded patients with uncontrolled infections, other autoimmune diseases, pregnancy or lactation. Clinical symptoms, serum thyroxine and TRAb, thyroid ultrasound, and orbital computed tomography formed the basis for the diagnoses. PBMCs were separated from roughly 9.6 ml of fresh peripheral blood using Ficoll-Paque density gradient centrifugation. Trizol reagent was used to extract total RNA, and RNA quality was then checked on an Agilent 2100 Bioanalyzer. Here is what the overall study found, with its caveats: In validation, the model predicted progression to ophthalmopathy with around 71% sensitivity and 72.22% specificity, a median of around six months before onset. In cross-validation, a model built on a 13 V-J signature told ophthalmopathy apart from stable hyperthyroidism with under 90% sensitivity and roughly 81% specificity, and in testing the same model reached 80%/75%. No statistical method was used to set the sample size in advance, and investigators knew the group allocation. Most expanded thyroid clonotypes (frequency above 0.001) were also found in blood, which suggests that blood repertoires may mirror thyroid immune responses.

From V the trimming removes 2 bases and from J it removes 6 bases, while the gene matches leave 5 bases of the junction unaccounted for. From cysteine to phenylalanine, the CDR3 is 14 amino acids long. CDR3 DNA only is kept here, 42 bases in frame from base 1. For CDR1 and CDR2, the germline V gene lists SGDLS and YYNGEE. The sequenced sample was blood. The rearranged chain carries TRBV9 and TRBJ2-3; TRBD2 aligns with 8 central bases. This clonotype was obtained from a man aged 35 to 55 with Graves' ophthalmopathy. The DNA sequence follows: TGTGCCAGCAGCGTCGACGGGAGGGGGGATACGCAGTATTTT. Its protein reads: CASSVDGRGDTQYF.